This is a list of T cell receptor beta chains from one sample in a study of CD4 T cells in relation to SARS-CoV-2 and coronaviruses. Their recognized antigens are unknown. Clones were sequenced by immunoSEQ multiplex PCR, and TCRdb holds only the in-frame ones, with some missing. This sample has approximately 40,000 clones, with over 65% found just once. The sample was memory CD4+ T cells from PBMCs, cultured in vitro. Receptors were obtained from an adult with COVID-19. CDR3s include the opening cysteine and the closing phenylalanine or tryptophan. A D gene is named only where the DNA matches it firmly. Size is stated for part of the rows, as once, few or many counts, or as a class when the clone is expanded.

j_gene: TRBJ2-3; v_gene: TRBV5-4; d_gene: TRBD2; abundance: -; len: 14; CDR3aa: CASSLNGRYDTQYF; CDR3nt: TGTGCCAGCAGCTTAAACGGGAGGTATGATACGCAGTATTTT
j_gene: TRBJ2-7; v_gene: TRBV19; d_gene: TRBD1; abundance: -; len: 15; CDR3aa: CASTRGTGMSYEQYF; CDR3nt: TGTGCCAGTACCCGGGGGACAGGGATGTCCTACGAGCAGTACTTC
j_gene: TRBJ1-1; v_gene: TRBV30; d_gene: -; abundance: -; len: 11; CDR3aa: CARDSITEAFF; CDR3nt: TGTGCCCGCGACTCTATTACTGAAGCTTTCTTT
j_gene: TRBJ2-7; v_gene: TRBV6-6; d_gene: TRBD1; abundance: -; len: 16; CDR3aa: CASSYGGQGVPYEQYF; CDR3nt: TGTGCCAGCAGTTACGGCGGACAGGGGGTACCCTACGAGCAGTACTTC
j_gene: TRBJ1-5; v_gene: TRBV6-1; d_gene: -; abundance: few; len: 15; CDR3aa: CASSEPRYSNQPQHF; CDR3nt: TGTGCCAGCAGTGAACCCCGTTATAGCAATCAGCCCCAGCATTTT
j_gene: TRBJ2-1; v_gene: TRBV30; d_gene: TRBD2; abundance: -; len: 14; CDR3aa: CAWSFSGHYNEQFF; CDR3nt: TGTGCCTGGAGTTTTAGCGGGCATTACAATGAGCAGTTCTTC
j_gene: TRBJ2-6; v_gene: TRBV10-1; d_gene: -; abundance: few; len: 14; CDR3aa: CASSDQRGANVLTF; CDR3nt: TGCGCCAGCAGTGACCAGAGAGGGGCCAACGTCCTGACTTTC
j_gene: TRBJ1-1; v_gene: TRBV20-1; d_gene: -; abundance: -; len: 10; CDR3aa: CSARWTEAFF; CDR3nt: TGCAGTGCTAGATGGACTGAAGCTTTCTTT
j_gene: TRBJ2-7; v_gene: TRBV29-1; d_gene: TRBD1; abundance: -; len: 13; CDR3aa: CSVEGQVLTEQYF; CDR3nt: TGCAGCGTCGAGGGACAGGTCCTCACCGAGCAGTACTTC
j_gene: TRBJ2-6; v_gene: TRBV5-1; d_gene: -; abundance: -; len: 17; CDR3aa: CASSLNAGSSGANVLTF; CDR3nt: TGCGCCAGCAGCTTGAACGCTGGGTCCTCTGGGGCCAACGTCCTGACTTTC
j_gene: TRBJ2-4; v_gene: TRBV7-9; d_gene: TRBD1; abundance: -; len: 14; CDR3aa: CASSLTGDSNIQYF; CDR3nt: TGTGCCAGCAGCTTAACAGGGGATTCAAACATTCAGTACTTC
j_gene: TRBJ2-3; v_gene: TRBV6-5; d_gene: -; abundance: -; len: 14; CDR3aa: CASSSETGTDTQYF; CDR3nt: TGTGCCAGCAGCTCGGAGACTGGCACAGATACGCAGTATTTT
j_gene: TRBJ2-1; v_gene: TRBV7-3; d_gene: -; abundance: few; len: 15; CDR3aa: CASSLTGDAYNEQFF; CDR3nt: TGTGCCAGCAGCTTAACAGGAGATGCCTACAATGAGCAGTTCTTC
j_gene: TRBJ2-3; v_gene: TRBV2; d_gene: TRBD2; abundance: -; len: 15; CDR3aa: CASRGTSGSTDTQYF; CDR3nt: TGTGCCAGCAGAGGAACTAGCGGTAGCACAGATACGCAGTATTTT